The TCR beta chain described here comes from a study of blood T cells in healthy people across ages. Study results and limitations: A roughly linear age-dependent decrease characterized TCR beta diversity per million T cells.

This clonotype was picked up a small number of times. What it binds is unknown. A J-beta primer mix and a sample-barcoded 5' primer were used in a second PCR of roughly 7 to 12 cycles. TCRdb processed the 5' RACE reads anew with MiXCR; each CDR3 protein has one entry. The table lists around 2 million distinct CDR3 sequences, about two fifths of them singletons. Each sample yielded at least 7 million isolated PBMCs. The CDR3 sequence is 15 residues long. V lost 3 bases to trimming and J lost 13 bases; unmatched junction nucleotides: 14. Germline CDR1 DFQATT, CDR2 SNEGSKA (reference sequence). The clonotype originates from a human donor in good health. The V gene is TRBV20-1, the J gene TRBJ2-1; 11 bases line up with TRBD2. The material sequenced was blood. DNA for the CDR3: TGCAGTGCTAGTCGAGGGTTACTAGCGGGGGCACCACAGTTCTTC. It is translated as CSASRGLLAGAPQFF.